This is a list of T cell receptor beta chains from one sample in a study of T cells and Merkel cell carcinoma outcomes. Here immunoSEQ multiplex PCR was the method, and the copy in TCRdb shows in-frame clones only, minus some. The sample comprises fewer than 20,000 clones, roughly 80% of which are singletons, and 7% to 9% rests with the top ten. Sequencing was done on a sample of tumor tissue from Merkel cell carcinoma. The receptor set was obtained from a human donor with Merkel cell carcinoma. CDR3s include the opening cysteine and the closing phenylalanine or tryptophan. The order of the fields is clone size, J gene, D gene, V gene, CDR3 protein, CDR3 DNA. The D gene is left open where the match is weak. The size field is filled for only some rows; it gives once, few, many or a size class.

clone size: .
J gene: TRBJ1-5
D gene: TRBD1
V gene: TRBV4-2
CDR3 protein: CASSQEKGQLNQPQHF
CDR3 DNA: TGTGCCAGCAGCCAAGAAAAGGGACAGCTCAATCAGCCCCAGCATTTT

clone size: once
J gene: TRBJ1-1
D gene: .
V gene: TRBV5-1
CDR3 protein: CASSWAINTEAFF
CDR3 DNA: TGCGCCAGCAGCTGGGCCATAAACACTGAAGCTTTCTTT

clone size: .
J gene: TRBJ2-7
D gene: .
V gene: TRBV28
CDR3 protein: CASSPWIYYEQYF
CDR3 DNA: TGTGCCAGCAGTCCATGGATATACTACGAGCAGTACTTC

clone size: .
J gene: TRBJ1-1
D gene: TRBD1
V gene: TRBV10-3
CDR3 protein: CAIGLQGDTEAFF
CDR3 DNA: TGTGCCATCGGGTTGCAGGGGGACACTGAAGCTTTCTTT

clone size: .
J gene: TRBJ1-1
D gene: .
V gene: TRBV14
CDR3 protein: CASSQAYGGGNTEAFF
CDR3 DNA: TGTGCCAGCAGCCAAGCATACGGGGGTGGGAACACTGAAGCTTTCTTT

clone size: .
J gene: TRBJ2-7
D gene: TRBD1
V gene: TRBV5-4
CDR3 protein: CASSLRQGVPYEQYF
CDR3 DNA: TGTGCCAGCAGCTTGAGACAGGGAGTCCCCTACGAGCAGTACTTC

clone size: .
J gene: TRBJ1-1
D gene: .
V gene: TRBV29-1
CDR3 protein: CSSRSDREAFF
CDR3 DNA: TGCAGCTCCCGAAGTGACAGGGAAGCTTTCTTT

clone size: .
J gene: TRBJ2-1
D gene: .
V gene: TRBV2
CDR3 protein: CASSEGVYNEQFF
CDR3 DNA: TGTGCCAGCAGTGAAGGAGTCTACAATGAGCAGTTCTTC

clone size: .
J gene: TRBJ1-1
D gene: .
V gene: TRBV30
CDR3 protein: CAWSRAVNTEAFF
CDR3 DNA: TGTGCCTGGAGTAGGGCGGTGAACACTGAAGCTTTCTTT

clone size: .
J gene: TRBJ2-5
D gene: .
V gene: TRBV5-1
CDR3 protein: CASSPEEQFQETQYF
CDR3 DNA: TGCGCCAGCAGCCCTGAGGAACAGTTCCAAGAGACCCAGTACTTC

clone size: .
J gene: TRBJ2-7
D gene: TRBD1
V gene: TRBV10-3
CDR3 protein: CAIRGGQDLYEQYF
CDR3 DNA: TGTGCCATCAGGGGGGGACAGGATCTCTACGAGCAGTACTTC

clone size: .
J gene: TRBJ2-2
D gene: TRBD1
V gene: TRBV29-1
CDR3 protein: CSVETDRAGTGELFF
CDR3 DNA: TGCAGCGTTGAGACTGACAGGGCGGGCACCGGGGAGCTGTTTTTT

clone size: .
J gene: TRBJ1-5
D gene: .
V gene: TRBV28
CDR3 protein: CASTQRWTLRNQPQHF
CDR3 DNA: TGTGCCAGCACCCAAAGATGGACACTTCGCAATCAGCCCCAGCATTTT

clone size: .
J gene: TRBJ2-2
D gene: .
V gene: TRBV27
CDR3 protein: CASSLISGTTGELFF
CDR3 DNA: TGTGCCAGCAGTTTAATATCCGGGACTACCGGGGAGCTGTTTTTT

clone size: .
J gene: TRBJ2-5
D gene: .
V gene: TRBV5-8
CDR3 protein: CASNRVETQYF
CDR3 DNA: TGTGCCAGCAACAGAGTTGAGACCCAGTACTTC

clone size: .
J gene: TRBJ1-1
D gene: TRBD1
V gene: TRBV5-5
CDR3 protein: CASSLGTGTEAFF
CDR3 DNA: TGTGCCAGCAGCTTGGGGACAGGCACTGAAGCTTTCTTT

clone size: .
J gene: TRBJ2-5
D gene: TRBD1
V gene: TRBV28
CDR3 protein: CASSFRGQTQYF
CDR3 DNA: TGTGCCAGCAGTTTCAGGGGGCAGACCCAGTACTTC

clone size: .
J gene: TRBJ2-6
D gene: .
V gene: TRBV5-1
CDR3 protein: CASRATGTGANVLTF
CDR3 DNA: TGCGCCAGCCGCGCCACTGGGACTGGGGCCAACGTCCTGACTTTC

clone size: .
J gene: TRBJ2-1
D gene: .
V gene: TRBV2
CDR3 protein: CASSPRGEQFF
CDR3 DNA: TGTGCCAGCAGTCCCCGTGGTGAGCAGTTCTTC

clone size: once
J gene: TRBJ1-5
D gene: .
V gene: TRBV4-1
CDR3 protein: CASSQVGGGIPQHF
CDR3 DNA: TGCGCCAGCAGCCAGGTCGGGGGTGGGATACCCCAGCATTTT

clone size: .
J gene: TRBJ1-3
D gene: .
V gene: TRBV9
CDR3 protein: CASTSGNTIYF
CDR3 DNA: TGTGCCAGCACCTCCGGAAACACCATATATTTT

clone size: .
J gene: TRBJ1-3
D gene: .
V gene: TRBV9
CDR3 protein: CASSVEEGMRGGRYF
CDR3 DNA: TGTGCCAGCAGCGTAGAGGAGGGAATGCGCGGCGGGCGATATTTT

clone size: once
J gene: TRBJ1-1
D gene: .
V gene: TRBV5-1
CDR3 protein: CASSTELNTEAFF
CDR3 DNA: TGCGCCAGTAGTACAGAGTTGAACACTGAAGCTTTCTTT

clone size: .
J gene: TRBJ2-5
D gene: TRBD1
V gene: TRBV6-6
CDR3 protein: CASMPADREETQYF
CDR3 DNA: TGTGCCAGCATGCCAGCGGACAGGGAAGAGACCCAGTACTTC

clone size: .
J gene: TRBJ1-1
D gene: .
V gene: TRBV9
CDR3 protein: CASGRYPSDTEAFF
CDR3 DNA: TGTGCCAGCGGTCGTTATCCCTCGGACACTGAAGCTTTCTTT

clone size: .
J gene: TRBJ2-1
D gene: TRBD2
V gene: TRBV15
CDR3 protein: CATSSQAGGYNEQFF
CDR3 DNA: TGTGCCACCAGCTCTCAAGCGGGAGGATACAATGAGCAGTTCTTC

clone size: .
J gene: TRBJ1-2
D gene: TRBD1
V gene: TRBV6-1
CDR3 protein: CASSDRTGVRGYTF
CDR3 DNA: TGTGCCAGCAGTGATCGTACAGGGGTCCGTGGCTACACCTTC

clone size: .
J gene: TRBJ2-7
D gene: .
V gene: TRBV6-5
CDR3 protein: CATRSPFFYEQYF
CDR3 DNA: TGTGCCACCCGGTCTCCTTTTTTCTACGAGCAGTACTTC

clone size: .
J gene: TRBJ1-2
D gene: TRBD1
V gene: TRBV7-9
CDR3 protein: CASSPGQGLYGYTF
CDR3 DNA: TGTGCCAGCAGCCCCGGACAGGGGTTGTATGGCTACACCTTC

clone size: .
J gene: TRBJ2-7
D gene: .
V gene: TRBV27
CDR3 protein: CASYTVSYEQYF
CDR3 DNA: TGTGCCAGCTATACGGTTTCCTACGAGCAGTACTTC

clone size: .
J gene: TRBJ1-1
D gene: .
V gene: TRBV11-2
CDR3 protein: CASSRTGFYTEAFF
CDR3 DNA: TGTGCCAGCAGCCGTACAGGGTTCTACACTGAAGCTTTCTTT

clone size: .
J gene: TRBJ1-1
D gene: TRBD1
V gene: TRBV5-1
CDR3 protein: CASSLPGGNTEAFF
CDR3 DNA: TGCGCCAGCAGCTTGCCAGGGGGGAACACTGAAGCTTTCTTT

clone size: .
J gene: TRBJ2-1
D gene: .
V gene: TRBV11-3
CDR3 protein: CASSLSQGPYNEQFF
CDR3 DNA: TGTGCCAGCAGCTTAAGCCAGGGTCCCTACAATGAGCAGTTCTTC